The rows below give T cell receptor beta chains drawn from one sample of a study of blood T cell repertoires in COVID-19. Profiled with immunoSEQ multiplex PCR; TCRdb holds only in-frame clones, not every one. The sample has 250,000 to 300,000 clones, about 88% seen once; the top ten hold approximately 13%. The sequencing input was peripheral blood. Receptor source: a woman in her sixties with acute or convalescent COVID-19. CDR3s include the opening cysteine and the closing phenylalanine or tryptophan. A D gene is named only where the DNA matches it firmly. Clone size is given for some rows only: seen once, a few or many times, or a class if the clone is expanded.

clone_size j_call d_call v_call cdr3_nt cdr3_aa
- TRBJ2-1 TRBD2 TRBV7-2 TGTGCCAGCAGCTTAGTAGGACTAGCGGCGTCGGAGCAGTTCTTC CASSLVGLAASEQFF
- TRBJ1-6 TRBD1 TRBV3-1/TRBV3-2 TGTGCCAGCAGCCAACGAATCGTGGGACAGGGGAGATCACCCCTCCACTTT CASSQRIVGQGRSPLHF
few TRBJ1-5 - TRBV12-3/TRBV12-4 TGTGCCAGCAGTTTCTCAGGTCAGCCCCAGCATTTT CASSFSGQPQHF
- TRBJ2-7 - TRBV3-1/TRBV3-2 TGTGCCAGCAGCTACCCTCGACTAGGCTCCTACGAGCAGTACTTC CASSYPRLGSYEQYF
- TRBJ2-7 - TRBV4-2 TGTGCCAGCAGCCTGAAAGTGCGGGCGGGAGAGGGGGATTCCTACGAGCAGTACTTC CASSLKVRAGEGDSYEQYF
- TRBJ2-6 TRBD1 TRBV27 TGTGCCAGCAGTTTAGACAGGGGGAAATCTGGGGCCAACGTCCTGACTTTC CASSLDRGKSGANVLTF
- TRBJ1-5 - TRBV7-2 TGTGCCAGCAGCAACGACAGACAGTTAGGTCAGCCCCAGCATTTT CASSNDRQLGQPQHF
- TRBJ2-7 TRBD1 TRBV6-5 TGTGCCAGCAAAGGTGGACAGGGGCGCTCCTACGAGCAGTACTTC CASKGGQGRSYEQYF
- TRBJ2-2 - TRBV11-3 TGTGCCAGCAGCCCTGGGCGGGTCACCGGGGAGCTGTTTTTT CASSPGRVTGELFF
- TRBJ2-1 - TRBV5-1 TGCGCCAGCAGCTGGCAGGGGACGAACAATGAGCAGTTCTTC CASSWQGTNNEQFF
- TRBJ1-1 - TRBV7-8 TGTGCCAGCAGCTTTAGTGGGGCGCCTGAAGCTTTCTTT CASSFSGAPEAFF
- TRBJ1-5 - TRBV19 TGTGCCAGTAGTACCGGACTAGGGGTCAATCAGCCCCAGCATTTT CASSTGLGVNQPQHF
once TRBJ2-1 TRBD2 TRBV10-2 TGCGCCAGCGGGTGGAGTAGCGGGAGGCCCCACAATGAGCAGTTCTTC CASGWSSGRPHNEQFF
- TRBJ1-2 TRBD1 TRBV6-1 TGTGCCAGCAGTGAAACCAGGGGGCCTAACTATGGCTACACCTTC CASSETRGPNYGYTF
- TRBJ2-5 TRBD2 TRBV6-2/TRBV6-3 TGTGCCAGCAGTTACCGGACTAGCGAAGAGACCCAGTACTTC CASSYRTSEETQYF
once TRBJ1-6 - TRBV28 TGTGCCAGCAGTTTAACTCCCACTGCGAATTCACCCCTCCACTTT CASSLTPTANSPLHF
- TRBJ1-1 - TRBV15 TGTGCCACCAGCAGTCGCCACGGGAGCACTGAAGCTTTCTTT CATSSRHGSTEAFF
- TRBJ2-2 TRBD2 TRBV28 TGTGCCAGCAGTTACCTGGGACTAGCGGGGCGAAACACCGGGGAGCTGTTTTTT CASSYLGLAGRNTGELFF
- TRBJ2-1 TRBD2 TRBV9 TGTGCCAGCAGCGTCGGCGGGGGGGCGAGTGAGCAGTTCTTC CASSVGGGASEQFF
- TRBJ1-3 - TRBV5-4 TGTGCCAGCAGCTTATCGGGCTCTGGAAACACCATATATTTT CASSLSGSGNTIYF
- TRBJ2-6 - TRBV6-2/TRBV6-3 TGTGCCAGCAGCCGTCTCAGCGGGTACTCTGGGGCCAACGTCCTGACTTTC CASSRLSGYSGANVLTF
- TRBJ2-7 - TRBV5-1 TGCGCCAGCAGCGGCCGGGACACCTCCTACGAGCAGTACTTC CASSGRDTSYEQYF
- TRBJ2-7 - TRBV6-2/TRBV6-3 TGTGCCAGCAGTTGGGCAGGGGTGGACTACGAGCAGTACTTC CASSWAGVDYEQYF
- TRBJ1-5 TRBD1 TRBV5-3 TGTGCCAGAAGCGAGGGACAGGTCGAATATAGCAATCAGCCCCAGCATTTT CARSEGQVEYSNQPQHF
- TRBJ1-5 TRBD1 TRBV5-6 TGTGCCAGCAGCTTGGCGACAGGGGCGGATAGCAATCAGCCCCAGCATTTT CASSLATGADSNQPQHF
- TRBJ2-7 - TRBV20-1 TGCAGTGCTAGTAACACAATCTCCTACGAGCAGTACTTC CSASNTISYEQYF
- TRBJ2-1 TRBD2 TRBV7-3 TGTGCCAGCAGCCGGCTAGCGGTTGCCTACAATGAGCAGTTCTTC CASSRLAVAYNEQFF
- TRBJ1-1 TRBD1 TRBV6-5 TGTGCCAGCAGTCTGGGACAGGGCTCTTCAGCTGAAGCTTTCTTT CASSLGQGSSAEAFF
- TRBJ1-2 TRBD1 TRBV15 TGTGCCACCAGCAGAGTTGGGACAGGGAAAGGCGGCTACACCTTC CATSRVGTGKGGYTF
few TRBJ1-6 - TRBV19 TGTGCCAGTAGTATCCAACAGGGTTCGGGCTCCTATAATTCACCCCTCCACTTT CASSIQQGSGSYNSPLHF
- TRBJ1-1 TRBD1 TRBV3-1/TRBV3-2 TGTGCCAGCAGCTCCCTAAGGACAGGCCGGGGTGAGCACGAAGCTTTCTTT CASSSLRTGRGEHEAFF
- TRBJ1-2 - TRBV24-1 TGTGCCACCAGTGACCGGACAAGAACTAACTATGGCTACACCTTC CATSDRTRTNYGYTF
- TRBJ1-1 - TRBV30 TGTGCCTGGAGTGGTAGCCAGCTGAACACTGAAGCTTTCTTT CAWSGSQLNTEAFF
- TRBJ1-1 - TRBV11-1 TGTGCCAGCAGCTGGGAGCGGGGGGTAACTGAAGCTTTCTTT CASSWERGVTEAFF
- TRBJ1-2 - TRBV5-1 TGCGCCAGCAGCCCCCGACACGGCGCTAACTATGGCTACACCTTC CASSPRHGANYGYTF
- TRBJ2-1 TRBD2 TRBV6-1 TGTGCCAGCAGTGAGGGGACTAGCGGTTATTACAATGAGCAGTTCTTC CASSEGTSGYYNEQFF
once TRBJ2-2 - TRBV9 TGTGCCAGCAGCCCCCGGGGGGCGCGGAACGGGGAGCTGTTTTTT CASSPRGARNGELFF
- TRBJ2-1 TRBD2 TRBV7-3 TGTGCCAGCAGCTCCCTAGCGGGGGGTTACAATGAGCAGTTCTTC CASSSLAGGYNEQFF
- TRBJ2-2 - TRBV28 TGTGCCAGCAGTTTATCTGGGGAGCTGTTTTTT CASSLSGELFF
- TRBJ1-2 TRBD1 TRBV4-3 TGCGCCAGCAGCCTTGGGCAGGACAGGGGGCTCTATGGCTACACCTTC CASSLGQDRGLYGYTF
- TRBJ1-6 TRBD1 TRBV27 TGTGCCAGCAATCCGGGACAGTATAATTCACCCCTCCACTTT CASNPGQYNSPLHF
- TRBJ2-3 TRBD2 TRBV7-2 TGTGCCAGCAGCCCCCGTGGGGAGGGCCTGGATACGCAGTATTTT CASSPRGEGLDTQYF
- TRBJ2-5 - TRBV20-1 TGCAGTGCCGGTATCCGAGAGACCCAGTACTTC CSAGIRETQYF
few TRBJ1-2 - TRBV5-1 TGCGCCAGCAGCTTGGAAACAGCTAACTATGGCTACACCTTC CASSLETANYGYTF
- TRBJ1-5 - TRBV12-3/TRBV12-4 TGTGCCAGCAGTTTAACCCTGCAGCAGCCCCAGCATTTT CASSLTLQQPQHF
- TRBJ2-7 TRBD1 TRBV2 TGTGCCAGCAGCAACTCCGGGACAGGGAGCTTCGAGCAGTACTTC CASSNSGTGSFEQYF
- TRBJ2-3 - TRBV7-6 TGTGCCAGCAGCGCCCGGGATACGCAGTATTTT CASSARDTQYF
- TRBJ2-1 - TRBV9 TGTGCCAGCAGCGTAGCTATTAGAGATGAGCAGTTCTTC CASSVAIRDEQFF
- TRBJ1-6 - TRBV2 TGTGCCAGCAGTCAAGACCCTCCGAGCTCCTATAATTCACCCCTCCACTTT CASSQDPPSSYNSPLHF
- TRBJ1-2 - TRBV4-2 TGTGCCAGCAGCCAGGCAGGAGGCTACACCTTC CASSQAGGYTF
- TRBJ1-1 - TRBV2 TGTGCCAGCAGCAGGGGTTACACTGAAGCTTTCTTT CASSRGYTEAFF
once TRBJ1-4 - TRBV3-1/TRBV3-2 TGTGCCAGCAGCCAGGGGACTCGGACTGAAAAACTGTTTTTT CASSQGTRTEKLFF
- TRBJ2-5 TRBD1 TRBV27 TGTGCCAGCAGTCCTCTGGACAGGGGAGAGACCCAGTACTTC CASSPLDRGETQYF